The clone carrying this TCR beta chain was counted only a few times. Its antigen is undetermined. This sample was taken from a study of T cell repertoires in cytomegalovirus infection. Study background: It was the public TCR beta signatures that indicated both CMV infection and matching HLA type.

TCRdb redid the calling of the reads with MiXCR, one entry per CDR3 protein. The table shows hundreds of thousands of distinct CDR3 sequences, with about 42% occurring only once. Whole-study findings and limits: Carriers of CMV plus the relevant HLA were identified by cumulative public TCR beta family frequency. Clonotypes of TCR beta that were HLA-C-restricted and CMV-specific dominated the ex vivo response.

From germline, CDR1 is SGHTA and CDR2 FQGNSA. CDR3 size: 11 residues. The chain couples TRBV7-2 to TRBJ2-7; D may be TRBD1 (6 bases). This TCR derives from a human donor in good health (CMV status not recorded). Some clones in this sample may be carry-over from other donors' samples. This material consisted of cultured PBMCs, taken from culture after CMV antigen stimulation. CDR3 loop: CASGTTYEQYF. The CDR3 DNA is TGTGCATCCGGGACAACCTACGAGCAGTACTTC.